The 9 T cell receptor beta chains below come from one sample, sequenced in a study of blood T cells in healthy people across ages. Together with a sample-barcoded 5' primer, a J-beta primer mix was included in a second PCR lasting roughly 7 to 11 cycles. TCRdb recomputed calls from the 5' RACE reads with MiXCR, one row per CDR3 protein. Of around 990,000 distinct CDR3 sequences listed, around 25% are singletons. This sample was also put to use in a study of T cells of mothers and their children.

Sequencing input: blood. Receptors were obtained from a girl aged 2-10 years in good health.

This clonotype was seen ten or more times. This sequence joins TRBV7-2 and TRBJ2-5; a possible D gene is TRBD2 (5 bases). Trimming pared 7 bases from V and 0 bases from J, leaving 15 bases between. The CDR3 is 15 amino acids. Germline values: CDR1 SGHTA, CDR2 FQGNSA. The CDR3 here is CASTPARRYQETQYF. Here the CDR3 DNA reads TGTGCCAGCACCCCGGCACGGAGGTACCAAGAGACCCAGTACTTC.

The CDR3 coding sequence is TGTGCCAGCAGTGATCGCGGGGGACGAAACACCATATATTTT. Translated: CASSDRGGRNTIYF. V usage is TRBV2 and J usage is TRBJ1-3, with D maybe TRBD1 (5 bases). Germline CDR1 reads SNHLY; CDR2 reads FYNNEI. V lost 3 bases to trimming and J lost 5 bases, with 11 bases between them. This CDR3 spans 14 amino acids.

This clonotype came up once. The V gene is TRBV11-2, the J gene TRBJ2-5, with 10 nucleotides matching TRBD2. Germline lookup yields CDR1 SGHAT and CDR2 FQNNGV. V shed 7 bases, J shed 4 bases, and the junction held 15 bases outside the gene matches. The CDR3 length is 17 residues. The CDR3, as DNA: TGTGCCAGCACCCAAAGAGCGGGAGGGCCTCTTACAGAGACCCAGTACTTC. Translated, it gives CASTQRAGGPLTETQYF.

The gene calls are TRBV13 and TRBJ2-5, with D perhaps TRBD1 or TRBD2 (5 bases each). Deletions cut 6 bases from V and 5 bases from J, with 7 bases between. The CDR3 totals 11 residues. The germline V gene has CDR1 PRHDT and CDR2 FYEKMQ (reference sequence). DNA for the CDR3: TGTGCCAGCAGTAGGGACGAGACCCAGTACTTC. Translation gives CASSRDETQYF.

The chain is built from TRBV2 and TRBJ2-3; D unclear. V lost 4 bases, J lost 6 bases, and 17 bases lay in between. The V gene's germline CDR1 is SNHLY and CDR2 FYNNEI. CDR3 length: 15 residues. The CDR3, as DNA: TGTGCCAGCAGTGCCGGACGGACCGCCCGGGATACGCAGTATTTT. Translation gives CASSAGRTARDTQYF. Full variable domain (outside the CDR3, taken from reference TRBV2 and TRBJ2-3): EPEVTQTPSHQVTQMGQEVILRCVPISNHLYFYWYRQILGQKVEFLVSFYNNEISEKSEIFDDQFSVERPDGSNFTLKIRSTKLEDSAMYFCASSAGRTARDTQYFGPGTRLTVL.

This clonotype was observed a few times. This chain links TRBV12-3 or TRBV12-4 with TRBJ1-5; D is undetermined. With 5 bases removed from V and 1 base from J, the gap between germline ends came to 12 bases. There are 15 residues in the CDR3. CDR3 loop: CASSQRLQSNQPQHF. The CDR3 region has the DNA TGTGCCAGCAGTCAAAGGTTACAGAGCAATCAGCCCCAGCATTTT.

The genes are TRBV19 and TRBJ1-1; tentatively, D is TRBD1 (6 bases). The CDR3 extends over 14 amino acids. Trimming shortened V by 0 bases and J by 8 bases, and 13 bases separated the two germline ends. Germline V gene sequence: CDR1 LNHDA, CDR2 SQIVND (reference sequence). The CDR3: CASSIDLWTEEAFF. In nucleotides, the CDR3 is TGTGCCAGTAGTATAGATCTTTGGACAGAAGAAGCTTTCTTT.

The chain uses TRBV6-5 and TRBJ2-5; D gene uncertain. The closer fit of TRBJ2-1 to the DNA end suggests the J call may be wrong. CDR3 length: 11 residues. Germline loops: CDR1 MNHEY, CDR2 SVGAGI. CDR3 DNA: TGTGCCAGCAGTTATCCCAATGAGCAGTTCTTC. Its protein product is CASSYPNEQFF.

The rearrangement joins TRBV29-1 to TRBJ1-1; D unresolved. Germline CDR1 reads SQVTM; CDR2 reads ANQGSEA. CDR3 length: 13 amino acids. Trimming took 4 bases from V and 5 from J, leaving 14 bases between them. CDR3 sequence (DNA): TGCAGCGTTGTGAGGGAATTGAGTACTGAAGCTTTCTTT. This codes for CSVVRELSTEAFF.